The next 27 T cell receptor beta chains were all read from a single sample in a study of shared clonotypes between healthy human individuals. Sequenced by immunoSEQ multiplex PCR; TCRdb stores in-frame clones only, minus some. The sample has a few hundred thousand clones, around 79% seen once. Sequenced sample: PBMCs. The source of these receptors is a woman in her 40s in good health. Some clones in this sample may be carry-over from other donors' samples.

The chain joins TRBV6-6 to TRBJ1-2, with D tentatively TRBD1 (5 bases). Germline V gene sequence: CDR1 MNHNY, CDR2 SVGAGI (reference sequence). CDR3 length: 15 residues. Trimming shortened V by 4 bases and J by 2 bases, and 14 bases separated the two germline ends. The CDR3 loop is CASSSRRTINYGYTF. The CDR3 coding sequence is TGTGCCAGCAGTTCGCGAAGGACAATAAACTATGGCTACACCTTC.

This clone was detected many times. The V call is TRBV21-1, the J call TRBJ2-7; TRBD2, the table's D call, was not compared with the DNA. TRBV21-1 has pseudogene status. The CDR3 spans 15 residues. The CDR3 nucleotides are TGTGCCAGCAGCAAAGTTGACCTAGTCACCTACGAGCAGTACTTC. Translated, it gives CASSKVDLVTYEQYF.

The chain recombines TRBV5-5 with TRBJ2-7; D uncertain. The germline V gene has CDR1 SGHKS and CDR2 YYEKEE (reference sequence). This CDR3 is built from 11 residues. Trimming stripped 4 bases from V and 3 bases from J, with 5 bases between. The CDR3 region is CASSIDYEQYF. The CDR3 coding sequence is TGTGCCAGCAGCATCGACTACGAGCAGTACTTC. The full variable domain, in which reference TRBV5-5 and TRBJ2-7 provide the parts outside the CDR3, is DAGVTQSPTHLIKTRGQQVTLRCSPISGHKSVSWYQQVLGQGPQFIFQYYEKEERGRGNFPDRFSARQFPNYSSELNVNALLLGDSALYLCASSIDYEQYFGPGTRLTVT.

This chain uses TRBV6-1 with TRBJ1-5; D perhaps matches TRBD1 (5 bases). The CDR3 consists of 15 residues. CDR1 is MNHNS, CDR2 SASEGT, per germline. Trimming cost V 6 bases and J 9 bases, with 21 bases left between them. The CDR3 sequence: CASSQTGRAVGPQHF. The CDR3 nucleotides are TGTGCCAGCAGCCAAACGGGACGGGCCGTTGGGCCCCAGCATTTT.

This chain links TRBV28 with TRBJ1-5; TRBD1 is a possible D gene (6 bases). The CDR3 extends over 14 amino acids. Germline V lookup: CDR1 MDHEN, CDR2 SYDVKM. V gave up 6 bases and J gave up 3 bases, with 12 bases separating them. CDR3 DNA: TGTGCCAGCAGCTCAGGACAGAACAATCAGCCCCAGCATTTT. As protein: CASSSGQNNQPQHF.

This sequence joins TRBV5-1 and TRBJ2-5, with a possible D match to TRBD1 (5 bases). Trimming removed 4 bases at V and 0 bases at J, with 10 bases between. CDR1 SGHRS and CDR2 YFSETQ come from the germline V gene. The CDR3 extends over 14 amino acids. Here the CDR3 DNA reads TGCGCCAGCAGCCGCGACAGTTACCAAGAGACCCAGTACTTC. Its translation is CASSRDSYQETQYF.

To note about this clone: The sample has other DNA sequences that encode this CDR3 too. The chain employs TRBV28 and TRBJ2-7; D ambiguous. Deletions cut 4 bases from V and 3 bases from J, with 13 bases between. This CDR3 contains 14 residues. Germline CDR1 MDHEN, CDR2 SYDVKM. DNA for the CDR3: TGTGCCAGCAGTTCCCCTGGTAGGAGCTACGAGCAGTACTTC. Amino acid sequence: CASSSPGRSYEQYF.

The table lists this clone with a few counts. This rearrangement joins TRBV9 to TRBJ2-7; D is unresolved. Per the germline V gene, CDR1 is SGDLS and CDR2 is YYNGEE. The CDR3 spans 11 residues. Trimming removed 4 bases from V and 2 bases from J, with 4 bases in between. CDR3 nucleotides: TGTGCCAGCAGCCCCCCCTACGAGCAGTACTTC. Its translation: CASSPPYEQYF.

The rearrangement links TRBV28 to TRBJ2-1; 7 bases are a match to TRBD2. Germline V CDR1 and CDR2: MDHEN, SYDVKM. V was clipped by 3 bases and J by 5 bases; unmatched bases: 4. This CDR3 contains 14 residues. The CDR3 region is CASSLGGGHNEQFF. CDR3 nucleotides: TGTGCCAGCAGTTTGGGGGGAGGGCACAATGAGCAGTTCTTC. Using reference TRBV28 and TRBJ2-1 for the parts outside the CDR3, the full variable domain is DVKVTQSSRYLVKRTGEKVFLECVQDMDHENMFWYRQDPGLGLRLIYFSYDVKMKEKGDIPEGYSVSREKKERFSLILESASTNQTSMYLCASSLGGGHNEQFFGPGTRLTVL.

The chain joins TRBV7-9 to TRBJ1-4; D gene unclear. Germline CDR1 reads SEHNR; CDR2 reads FQNEAQ (reference sequence). Trimming stripped 4 bases from V and 5 bases from J, with 14 bases between. The CDR3 runs to 15 residues. CDR3 in amino acids: CASSSRTVRNEKLFF. CDR3 DNA: TGTGCCAGCAGCTCTCGGACCGTACGAAATGAAAAACTGTTTTTT.

This chain uses TRBV2 with TRBJ2-3; 8 nucleotides line up with TRBD2. J gave up 2 bases and V 5 bases, and 6 bases lay outside the gene matches. Per germline, CDR1 SNHLY and CDR2 FYNNEI. The CDR3 contains 15 residues. This CDR3 reads CASSPSGPVTDTQYF. Written as DNA, the CDR3 is TGTGCCAGCAGTCCTAGCGGGCCTGTCACAGATACGCAGTATTTT.

The rearrangement joins TRBV6-1 to TRBJ2-1; 7 bases agree with TRBD1. V lost 4 bases and J lost 9; bases outside the gene matches: 6. The germline gives CDR1 MNHNS, CDR2 SASEGT. CDR3 length: 13 amino acids. CDR3 in DNA: TGTGCCAGCAGTGCTCAACAGGGGCTTGAGCAGTTCTTC. It codes for CASSAQQGLEQFF.

The V and J genes are TRBV28 and TRBJ2-2; the match to TRBD1 covers 7 bases. The CDR3 spans 15 residues. Germline assignment: CDR1 MDHEN and CDR2 SYDVKM. V was pared by 1 base and J by 4 bases, with 3 bases of the junction left unmatched. Written as DNA, the CDR3 is TGTGCCAGCAGTTTATTAGGGGGCGGCACCGGGGAGCTGTTTTTT. Its translation is CASSLLGGGTGELFF. Variable domain in full (rest from reference TRBV28 and TRBJ2-2): DVKVTQSSRYLVKRTGEKVFLECVQDMDHENMFWYRQDPGLGLRLIYFSYDVKMKEKGDIPEGYSVSREKKERFSLILESASTNQTSMYLCASSLLGGGTGELFFGEGSRLTVL.

The chain joins TRBV5-1 to TRBJ2-7; 7 nucleotides match TRBD1. V shed 4 bases, J shed 1 base, and the junction held 8 bases outside the gene matches. This CDR3 is built from 15 residues. The germline CDR1 and CDR2 sequences are SGHRS and YFSETQ. CDR3 DNA sequence: TGCGCCAGCAGCCCCCGACAGGGCCATTCCTACGAGCAGTACTTC. It codes for CASSPRQGHSYEQYF.

The chain is built from TRBV9 and TRBJ2-3; perhaps D is TRBD1 or TRBD2 (5 bases each). CDR1 is SGDLS and CDR2 is YYNGEE in the germline V gene. CDR3 length: 15 residues. Trimming stripped 0 bases from V and 5 bases from J, with 13 bases between. CDR3 residues: CASSVGGVSLDTQYF. CDR3 nucleotide sequence: TGTGCCAGCAGCGTAGGAGGGGTTTCCTTAGATACGCAGTATTTT. Using reference TRBV9 and TRBJ2-3 for the parts outside the CDR3, the full variable domain is DSGVTQTPKHLITATGQRVTLRCSPRSGDLSVYWYQQSLDQGLQFLIQYYNGEERAKGNILERFSAQQFPDLHSELNLSSLELGDSALYFCASSVGGVSLDTQYFGPGTRLTVL.

The CDR3 nucleotides are TGTGCCAGCAGTTTCCTTCGGGCATGGACTGAAGCTTTCTTT. This sequence encodes CASSFLRAWTEAFF. The chain employs TRBV28 and TRBJ1-1; D is unresolved. Trimming took 3 bases from V and 5 from J, leaving 13 bases between them. Germline values: CDR1 MDHEN, CDR2 SYDVKM. CDR3 length: 14 residues.

This sequence joins TRBV2 and TRBJ2-3; TRBD2 agrees at 14 bases. The CDR3 contains 16 residues. V dropped 6 bases and J dropped 4; count of bases not matched to a gene: 6. The germline V gene has CDR1 SNHLY and CDR2 FYNNEI. DNA for the CDR3: TGTGCCAGCAGAACCGGACTAGCGGGAGGCGCAGATACGCAGTATTTT. Its protein product is CASRTGLAGGADTQYF.

The J gene is TRBJ2-5, the V gene TRBV25-1, with 9 bases identical to TRBD1. Germline CDR1 MGHDK, CDR2 SYGVNS. CDR3 length: 16 residues. V shed 4 bases and J 0 bases; nucleotides not matched to a gene: 6. The CDR3 loop reads CASSGLGTGNQETQYF. The CDR3 nucleotides are TGTGCCAGCAGTGGACTCGGGACAGGGAACCAAGAGACCCAGTACTTC.

V gene TRBV13 combines with J gene TRBJ2-7, with D tentatively TRBD1 (5 bases). From germline, CDR1 is PRHDT and CDR2 FYEKMQ (reference sequence). Trimming shortened V by 5 bases and J by 2 bases, and 16 bases separated the two germline ends. The CDR3 totals 15 residues. CDR3 sequence: CASSTTTAPTYEQYF. CDR3 sequence (DNA): TGTGCCAGCAGCACGACGACAGCGCCCACCTACGAGCAGTACTTC.

CDR3: CAISWQGNNQETQYF. The CDR3 nucleotides are TGTGCCATCAGTTGGCAGGGGAATAACCAAGAGACCCAGTACTTC. The rearrangement joins TRBV10-3 to TRBJ2-5; D is perhaps TRBD1 (6 bases). CDR3 length equals 15 residues. CDR1 is ENHRY and CDR2 is SYGVKD in the germline V gene. Between the trimmed V and J ends, which lost 5 bases and 0 bases, there was a span of 13 bases.

This chain connects TRBV18 to TRBJ2-7; 11 bases fit TRBD2. CDR1 and CDR2 (germline): KGHSH, LQKENI. The CDR3 is made up of 16 amino acids. With V trimmed by 1 base and J by 7 bases, 9 bases remained unmatched. For the CDR3, the DNA is TGTGCCAGCTCACCACGCCTAGCGGGAGGAATGGGGGAGCAGTACTTC. It is translated as CASSPRLAGGMGEQYF. The whole variable domain, filled in from reference TRBV18 and TRBJ2-7, reads NAGVMQNPRHLVRRRGQEARLRCSPMKGHSHVYWYRQLPEEGLKFMVYLQKENIIDESGMPKERFSAEFPKEGPSILRIQQVVRGDSAAYFCASSPRLAGGMGEQYFGPGTRLTVT.

This clone was detected only once. CDR3 residues: CTSSHMTAPNEKLFF. The CDR3, as DNA: TGCACCAGCAGCCATATGACAGCGCCTAATGAAAAACTGTTTTTT. The gene calls are TRBV1 and TRBJ1-4; the D call of TRBD1 is as the table states it, not checked on the DNA. TRBV1 is a pseudogene locus. The CDR3 is 15 amino acids.

This clone showed up just once. The rearrangement joins TRBV19 to TRBJ1-2; TRBD1 aligns across 8 bases. After removal of 7 bases from V and 0 bases from J, the junction contained 7 bases not matched to a gene. This CDR3 comprises 15 residues. The V gene's germline CDR1 is LNHDA and CDR2 SQIVND (reference sequence). CDR3 sequence reads: CASIEDRGANYGYTF. DNA for the CDR3: TGTGCCAGTATTGAAGACAGGGGAGCTAACTATGGCTACACCTTC.

This sequence joins TRBV19 and TRBJ2-7; 10 bases agree with TRBD2. The junction had 6 bases not matched to a gene; V was cut back by 5 bases and J by 2 bases. CDR1 and CDR2 (germline): LNHDA, SQIVND (reference sequence). This CDR3 spans 15 amino acids. CDR3: CASSSWTSGPYEQYF. CDR3 DNA: TGTGCCAGTAGTTCCTGGACTAGCGGACCCTACGAGCAGTACTTC.

The rearrangement joins TRBV27 to TRBJ1-5; D perhaps matches TRBD1 (5 bases). Germline V CDR1 and CDR2: MNHEY, SMNVEV (reference sequence). CDR3 size: 14 residues. V was shortened by 3 bases and J by 4 bases, with 10 bases between the two germline ends. The CDR3 DNA reads as TGTGCCAGCAGTTTTTGGGGCGGAAATCAGCCCCAGCATTTT. Translation: CASSFWGGNQPQHF.

The chain joins TRBV6-5 to TRBJ1-5, with 7 bases fitting TRBD1. J gave up 6 bases and V 8 bases, and 10 bases lay outside the gene matches. CDR3 length: 14 residues. The germline V gene has CDR1 MNHEY and CDR2 SVGAGI. The CDR3: CASQDRVSGQPQHF. DNA of the CDR3: TGTGCCAGCCAAGACAGGGTTTCTGGTCAGCCCCAGCATTTT.

The chain joins TRBV29-1 to TRBJ2-6; D uncertain. Germline CDR1 reads SQVTM; CDR2 reads ANQGSEA. The CDR3 has 13 residues. The ends were cut back, 4 bases at V and 2 bases at J, with 6 bases in the middle. CDR3 region: CSVGQTGANVLTF. In DNA, the CDR3 is TGCAGCGTTGGGCAGACTGGGGCCAACGTCCTGACTTTC.